Following are 3 T cell receptor beta chains from one sample sequenced in a study of CD8+ T cells in alopecia areata. Extracted from the samples, RNA was reverse transcribed into cDNA to serve as the sequencing template. Sequencing was performed with immunoSEQ multiplex PCR; in TCRdb, only in-frame clones are kept and a portion is missing. The table lists roughly 190,000 clones, 60% of them singletons. The sample's treatment: oral pan-JAK inhibitor, 5-10 mg twice daily. The sample was CD4+ T cells sorted from blood, taken at week 4, from a patient treated with tofacitinib. The receptors were gathered from a human donor with alopecia areata.

The chain employs TRBV30 and TRBJ2-3; 8 bases are shared with TRBD1. V lost 3 bases, J lost 4 bases, and 3 bases stayed unmatched. Germline V CDR1 and CDR2: GTSNPN, SVGIG (reference sequence). The CDR3 loop spans 13 amino acids. The CDR3 spells CAWSRTGPDTQYF. As DNA, the CDR3 is TGTGCCTGGAGCCGGACAGGGCCAGATACGCAGTATTTT.

This clone was seen a handful of times. The genes are TRBV28 and TRBJ2-1; D is uncertain. Germline CDR1 is MDHEN and CDR2 is SYDVKM. This CDR3 region has 13 residues. Trimming stripped 6 bases from V and 1 base from J, with 7 bases between. In nucleotides, the CDR3 is TGTGCCAGCAGGACTGGTTCCTACAATGAGCAGTTCTTC. Protein product: CASRTGSYNEQFF.

The chain's CDR3 is CASSLAMGRLDYGYTF. Here the CDR3 DNA reads TGTGCCAGCAGCTTAGCGATGGGGCGACTGGACTATGGCTACACCTTC. The chain carries TRBV7-9 and TRBJ1-2, with TRBD1 as a possible D gene (5 bases). V lost 0 bases and J 3 bases, leaving 14 bases between the germline ends. The CDR3 loop spans 16 amino acids. CDR1 and CDR2 from the germline V gene are SEHNR and FQNEAQ (reference sequence).